A selection of T cell receptor beta chains follows, all from one sample in a study of blood T cell repertoires in COVID-19. Sequencing used immunoSEQ multiplex PCR; TCRdb keeps in-frame clones, though not all of them. Seen here are about 160,000 clones, roughly 87% observed once, and the top ten hold about 4.2%. What was sequenced was peripheral blood. The source is a woman aged 55-70 years with active or convalescent COVID-19. CDR3s include the opening cysteine and the closing phenylalanine or tryptophan. A D gene is named only where the DNA matches it firmly. Clone size appears in some rows only: once, few, many, or a class for an expanded clone.

j_gene	v_gene	abundance	d_gene	CDR3nt	CDR3aa
TRBJ1-5	TRBV21-1	few	.	TGTGCCAGCAGCAAAGGAGGGGAGGAGCCCCAGCATTTT	CASSKGGEEPQHF
TRBJ2-1	TRBV11-2	.	TRBD2	TGTGCCAGCAGCTCTGGACTAGCGGGGGGCCGCTACAATGAGCAGTTCTTC	CASSSGLAGGRYNEQFF
TRBJ1-2	TRBV29-1	few	.	TGCAGCGTTGACAGGGAAGGCTATGGCTACACCTTC	CSVDREGYGYTF
TRBJ1-5	TRBV18	.	.	TGTGCCAGCTCACCTCAGGGCAATCAGCCCCAGCATTTT	CASSPQGNQPQHF
TRBJ2-5	TRBV5-1	.	.	TGCGCCAGCAGCCAGGGTGGCCAAGAGACCCAGTACTTC	CASSQGGQETQYF
TRBJ2-7	TRBV3-1/TRBV3-2	.	.	TGTGCCAGCAGCCAAGACGGGGGACGGACTGAGCAGTACTTC	CASSQDGGRTEQYF
TRBJ1-4	TRBV7-9	.	TRBD1	TGTGCCAGCAGCCCAGGGGGGACAGCTCCAGAAAAACTGTTTTTT	CASSPGGTAPEKLFF
TRBJ2-7	TRBV10-2	few	.	TGCGCCAGCAGTGAGTCGCGGGGCGAGCAGTACTTC	CASSESRGEQYF
TRBJ1-3	TRBV2	.	.	TGTGCCAGCAGTGGAACACAGGTTCGCTCTGGAAACACCATATATTTT	CASSGTQVRSGNTIYF
TRBJ2-5	TRBV11-3	.	.	TGTGCCAGCAGCCAGGAACAGGGAACCCAGTACTTC	CASSQEQGTQYF
TRBJ1-1	TRBV5-6	.	TRBD1	TGTGCCAGCAGCTTGGATTACAGGGGCGACACTGAAGCTTTCTTT	CASSLDYRGDTEAFF
TRBJ1-6	TRBV7-2	.	TRBD1	TGTGCCACCGGACAGGGTAATTCACCCCTCCACTTT	CATGQGNSPLHF
TRBJ1-4	TRBV18	.	.	TGTGCCAGCTCACCACCGAACAGGGCAACTAATGAAAAACTGTTTTTT	CASSPPNRATNEKLFF
TRBJ1-2	TRBV29-1	once	.	TGCAGCGTCTCCCCCGAGGGCACTCTCTATGGCTACACCTTC	CSVSPEGTLYGYTF
TRBJ2-2	TRBV30	once	TRBD2	TGTGCCTTGTCTAGCGGGGGGAGCACCGGGGAGCTGTTTTTT	CALSSGGSTGELFF
TRBJ1-6	TRBV11-2	.	.	TGTGCCAGCAGCCCACAGGGTTCGGCTAATTCACCCCTCCACTTT	CASSPQGSANSPLHF
TRBJ2-1	TRBV7-2	.	TRBD2	TGTGCCAGCAGCCCACAGCGGGGGTCCTACAATGAGCAGTTCTTC	CASSPQRGSYNEQFF
TRBJ1-3	TRBV4-3	.	.	TGCGCCAGCAGCCAAGATTATACGGGATTAGGAAACACCATATATTTT	CASSQDYTGLGNTIYF
TRBJ2-5	TRBV7-9	.	TRBD2	TGTGCCAGCAGCTTAAGTCTAGCGGGGCGGAGGGAGACCCAGTACTTC	CASSLSLAGRRETQYF
TRBJ1-1	TRBV3-1/TRBV3-2	.	TRBD1	TGTGCCAGCAGCCACAAAAAGGACAGGGCAATGAACACTGAAGCTTTCTTT	CASSHKKDRAMNTEAFF
TRBJ2-4	TRBV9	.	.	TGTGCCAGCAGCCCAAGGGACTCGGTTTGGGAAAACATTCAGTACTTC	CASSPRDSVWENIQYF
TRBJ1-2	TRBV7-2	.	TRBD1	TGTGCCAGCAGCTCCGGGACAGGTTACAACTATGGCTACACCTTC	CASSSGTGYNYGYTF
TRBJ2-7	TRBV7-2	.	TRBD1	TGTGCCAGCAGCGTCACCTGGGACAGCTACGAGCAGTACTTC	CASSVTWDSYEQYF
TRBJ1-2	TRBV11-1	.	.	TGTGCCAGCAGCTCGGAGAACTATGGCTACACCTTC	CASSSENYGYTF
TRBJ1-4	TRBV5-6	.	.	TGTGCCAGCGGCAAACAGGGTTGGGAAAAACTGTTTTTT	CASGKQGWEKLFF
TRBJ1-5	TRBV6-2/TRBV6-3	.	.	TGTGCCAGCAGTTACCCCTTCCTCTCGGGGGATCAGCCCCAGCATTTT	CASSYPFLSGDQPQHF
TRBJ1-1	TRBV6-2/TRBV6-3	.	.	TGTGCCAGCAACCCAAGAAGAGGAGGTCAGTCTGAAGCTTTCTTT	CASNPRRGGQSEAFF
TRBJ1-4	TRBV5-4	.	TRBD1	TGTGCCAGCAGCTTGGGACAGGGGGGCGCAGGGAATGAAAAACTGTTTTTT	CASSLGQGGAGNEKLFF
TRBJ1-1	TRBV16	.	TRBD1	TGTGCCAGCAGCCCGTGGGACAGCGACACTGAAGCTTTCTTT	CASSPWDSDTEAFF
TRBJ2-4	TRBV4-3	.	TRBD1	TGCGCCAGCAGCCAAGATCCCGCAGGGGGCCTAACAGTAGCCAAAAACATTCAGTACTTC	CASSQDPAGGLTVAKNIQYF
TRBJ1-1	TRBV18	.	.	TGTGCCAGCTCACCAGGGGACATTAACACTGAAGCTTTCTTT	CASSPGDINTEAFF
TRBJ1-6	TRBV6-5	.	.	TGTGCCAGCAGTTACGAAGCGGGGATGGGAGGGTCACCCCTCCACTTT	CASSYEAGMGGSPLHF
TRBJ1-5	TRBV23-1	.	.	TGCGCCAGCTTACGGGTCCCATTCCAGCCCCAGCATTTT	CASLRVPFQPQHF
TRBJ1-6	TRBV10-3	.	.	TGTGCCACCCGTGCGGGGGCAAATAATTCACCCCTCCACTTT	CATRAGANNSPLHF
TRBJ1-2	TRBV19	once	.	TGTGCCAGTAGTACGCAGGGGCACGGCTACACCTTC	CASSTQGHGYTF
TRBJ2-1	TRBV20-1	.	TRBD2	TGCAGTGCTAGTAGCGGGGGCCGCAATGAGCAGTTCTTC	CSASSGGRNEQFF
TRBJ2-1	TRBV14	.	.	TGTGCCAGCAGCCAAGTTGAGGAGCAGTTCTTC	CASSQVEEQFF
TRBJ2-5	TRBV6-5	.	TRBD2	TGTGCCAGCAGCCTCGGACTAGCGGGGGAAGAGACCCAGTACTTC	CASSLGLAGEETQYF
TRBJ2-1	TRBV15	.	.	TGTGCCACCAGCAAGAGCTACAATGAGCAGTTCTTC	CATSKSYNEQFF
TRBJ2-5	TRBV5-4	.	.	TGTGCCAGCAGCTTGGGGGCGGGAAATCAAGAGACCCAGTACTTC	CASSLGAGNQETQYF
TRBJ2-2	TRBV10-1	.	TRBD1	TGCGCCAGCAGCCCAGGGGGCGTAAGGACCGGGGAGCTGTTTTTT	CASSPGGVRTGELFF